This T cell receptor beta chain was documented in a study of blood T cell repertoires in COVID-19. Study details: Sources were T cells, B-cell-depleted T cells, or PBMCs; the material itself was cDNA or gDNA.

TCRdb's table, derived via immunoSEQ multiplex PCR, lists solely in-frame clones and lacks some. The sample yields approximately 200,000 clones, more than 80% seen once. This clone was picked up a small number of times. Per germline, CDR1 SGHRS and CDR2 YFSETQ. This CDR3 is 14 amino acids long. J lost 7 bases, V lost 4 bases, and 3 bases had no gene match. This sequence originates from a man aged 35 to 55 who had recovered from COVID-19. The V gene is TRBV5-1, the J gene TRBJ1-6, with TRBD1 matching over 9 bases. The sample was PBMCs or T cells enriched from blood (not recorded which). The CDR3 region has the DNA TGCGCCAGCAGCCGGGACAGGGAGAATTCACCCCTCCACTTT. It yields the protein CASSRDRENSPLHF.